The clone carrying this T cell receptor (beta chain) was seen just once. Antigen specificity is unknown. V was clipped by 5 bases and J by 7 bases, with 17 bases between them. The V gene's germline CDR1 is SGHAT and CDR2 FQNNGV. The CDR3 is 14 residues long. This sample stems from a study of T cell responses to AZD1222 COVID-19 vaccine. Study details: Both about-4-week and about-12-week second-dose recipients were combined. Broader study findings: The breadth and depth of Spike-specific TCRs increased once two AZD1222 doses had been given.

Clones were sequenced by immunoSEQ multiplex PCR, and TCRdb holds only the in-frame ones, with some missing. This sample carries 130,000 or so clones, almost 95% of them seen once, and the ten largest clones take around 1.5%. The sequence came from an adult in good health. The starting material was peripheral blood, obtained on day 0 of AZD1222 vaccination. The chain joins TRBV11-2 to TRBJ1-2, with D perhaps matching TRBD1 (5 bases). The CDR3 reads CASSPSGGWRGYTF. Here the CDR3 DNA reads TGTGCCAGCAGCCCCTCGGGGGGGTGGCGTGGCTACACCTTC.